These T cell receptor beta chains were read from a single sample in a study of blood T cells in healthy people across ages. Via MiXCR, TCRdb re-called the 5' RACE reads, giving one row per CDR3 protein. This sample has 780,000 or so distinct CDR3 sequences; around three fifths occur once, and the top ten carry 25% to 30%. Sequenced: blood. The receptor source for this set is a man aged 40-55 years in good health. CDR3s include the opening cysteine and the closing phenylalanine or tryptophan. A D gene is named only where the DNA matches it firmly. The size entry is marked missing in some rows and otherwise reads once, few, many or a size class.

clone_size | j_call | v_call | d_call | cdr3_aa | cdr3_nt
few | TRBJ2-5 | TRBV2 | . | CASDADRGRQETQYF | TGTGCCAGCGACGCGGACAGAGGAAGACAAGAGACCCAGTACTTC
. | TRBJ2-1 | TRBV20-1 | TRBD2 | CSAPAGGLNNEQFF | TGCAGTGCTCCAGCGGGGGGGCTTAACAATGAGCAGTTCTTC
. | TRBJ2-1 | TRBV4-1 | . | CAGSHSRGLDEQFF | TGCGCCGGCAGCCATTCACGGGGCTTGGATGAGCAGTTCTTC
once | TRBJ2-5 | TRBV6-5 | . | CASSYGGLLGETQYF | TGTGCCAGCAGTTACGGCGGGCTATTGGGAGAGACCCAGTACTTC
few | TRBJ2-1 | TRBV11-2 | . | CASSLAGTGYNEQFF | TGTGCCAGCAGCTTAGCCGGGACTGGCTACAATGAGCAGTTCTTC
. | TRBJ1-1 | TRBV29-1 | . | CSVEVEPLRGAFF | TGCAGCGTTGAAGTTGAGCCGCTCCGGGGAGCTTTCTTT
. | TRBJ2-3 | TRBV20-1 | . | CSATRTTDTQYF | TGCAGTGCGACCAGGACAACAGATACGCAGTATTTT
. | TRBJ1-1 | TRBV12-3/TRBV12-4 | TRBD1 | CASNQQGGKGTEAFF | TGTGCCAGCAACCAACAGGGGGGAAAGGGGACTGAAGCTTTCTTT
. | TRBJ2-7 | TRBV4-3 | TRBD1 | CASSQTSGQLSGEQYF | TGCGCCAGCAGCCAAACCTCGGGACAGCTTTCCGGCGAGCAGTACTTC
. | TRBJ2-1 | TRBV27 | TRBD2 | CASSHQISGGADNEQFF | TGTGCCAGCAGTCACCAGATTAGCGGGGGGGCGGACAATGAGCAGTTCTTC
few | TRBJ1-6 | TRBV20-1 | TRBD1 | CSAPGQGNSPLHF | TGCAGTGCACCGGGACAGGGAAATTCACCCCTCCACTTT
. | TRBJ2-7 | TRBV5-1 | . | CASSLGTAIYEQYF | TGCGCCAGCAGCTTGGGGACAGCGATCTACGAGCAGTACTTC
. | TRBJ2-6 | TRBV11-1 | . | CASSLEWGFANVLTF | TGTGCCAGCAGCTTAGAATGGGGGTTTGCCAACGTCCTGACTTTC
. | TRBJ1-2 | TRBV7-9 | . | CASSSRRPLPYGYTF | TGTGCCAGCAGCTCTAGACGGCCACTACCGTATGGCTACACCTTC
few | TRBJ2-5 | TRBV20-1 | . | CSARDWVVVPKETQYF | TGCAGTGCTAGAGATTGGGTTGTGGTTCCTAAAGAGACCCAGTACTTC
. | TRBJ1-5 | TRBV27 | . | CASTSGVNQPQHF | TGTGCCAGCACATCCGGGGTAAATCAGCCCCAGCATTTT
. | TRBJ2-7 | TRBV4-3 | . | CASSQDGGTAPYEQYF | TGCGCCAGCAGCCAAGATGGGGGGACAGCACCCTACGAGCAGTACTTC
. | TRBJ2-5 | TRBV4-3 | . | CASSDVWPNQETQYF | TGCGCCAGCTCGGACGTGTGGCCAAATCAAGAGACCCAGTACTTC
. | TRBJ1-5 | TRBV12-3/TRBV12-4 | . | CASSFEAGENQPQHF | TGTGCCAGCAGTTTCGAGGCAGGAGAGAATCAGCCCCAGCATTTT
few | TRBJ2-5 | TRBV6-5 | . | CASRPGPQETQYF | TGTGCCAGCAGACCAGGACCGCAAGAGACCCAGTACTTC
. | TRBJ2-7 | TRBV29-1 | . | CSVESGARQGCEQYF | TGCAGCGTTGAAAGCGGGGCGAGACAGGGGTGCGAGCAGTACTTC
. | TRBJ1-2 | TRBV10-2 | . | CASSALSGYTF | TGCGCCAGCAGTGCGTTGTCTGGCTACACCTTC
few | TRBJ1-2 | TRBV2 | TRBD1 | CASSPHGTVYGYTF | TGTGCCAGCAGTCCCCACGGGACAGTCTATGGCTACACCTTC
. | TRBJ1-4 | TRBV7-2 | TRBD1 | CASSIKTGNEKLFF | TGTGCCAGCAGCATTAAGACAGGGAATGAAAAACTGTTTTTT